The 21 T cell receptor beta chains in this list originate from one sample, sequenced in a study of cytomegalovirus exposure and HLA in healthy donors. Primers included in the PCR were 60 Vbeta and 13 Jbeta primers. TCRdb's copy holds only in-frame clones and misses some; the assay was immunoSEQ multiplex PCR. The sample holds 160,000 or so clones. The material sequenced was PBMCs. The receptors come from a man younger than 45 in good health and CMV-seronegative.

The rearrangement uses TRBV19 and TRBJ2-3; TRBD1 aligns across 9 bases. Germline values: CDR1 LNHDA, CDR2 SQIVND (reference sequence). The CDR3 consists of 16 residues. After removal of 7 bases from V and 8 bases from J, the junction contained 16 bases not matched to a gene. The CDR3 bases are TGTGCCAGTACCCCCGACGGGGACAGGGTTTTTGGTACGCAGTATTTT. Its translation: CASTPDGDRVFGTQYF.

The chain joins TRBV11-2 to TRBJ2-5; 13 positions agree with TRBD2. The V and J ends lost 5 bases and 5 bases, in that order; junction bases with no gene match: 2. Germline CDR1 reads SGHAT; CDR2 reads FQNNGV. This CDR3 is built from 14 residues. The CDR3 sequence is CASSQGLAGETQYF. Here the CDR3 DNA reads TGTGCCAGCAGCCAGGGACTAGCGGGGGAGACCCAGTACTTC.

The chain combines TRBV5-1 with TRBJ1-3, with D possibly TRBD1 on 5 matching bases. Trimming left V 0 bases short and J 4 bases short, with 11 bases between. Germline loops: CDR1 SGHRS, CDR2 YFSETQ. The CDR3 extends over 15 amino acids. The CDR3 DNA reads TGCGCCAGCAGCTTGGGCAGGGTTTCCGGAAACACCATATATTTT. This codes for CASSLGRVSGNTIYF.

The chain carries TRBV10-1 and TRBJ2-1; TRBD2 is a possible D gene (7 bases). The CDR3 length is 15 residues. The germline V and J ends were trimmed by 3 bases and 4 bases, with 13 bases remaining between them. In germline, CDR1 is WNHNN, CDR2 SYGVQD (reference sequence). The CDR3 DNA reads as TGCGCCAGCAGTGATGAGGGAGGGGGATACAATGAGCAGTTCTTC. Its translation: CASSDEGGGYNEQFF.

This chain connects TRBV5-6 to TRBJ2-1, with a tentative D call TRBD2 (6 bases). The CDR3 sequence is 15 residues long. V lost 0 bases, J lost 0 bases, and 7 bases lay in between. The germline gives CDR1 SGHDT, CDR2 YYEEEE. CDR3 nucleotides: TGTGCCAGCAGCTTGGGCGGGATCTCCTACAATGAGCAGTTCTTC. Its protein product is CASSLGGISYNEQFF. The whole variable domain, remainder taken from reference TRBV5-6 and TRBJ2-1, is DAGVTQSPTHLIKTRGQQVTLRCSPKSGHDTVSWYQQALGQGPQFIFQYYEEEERQRGNFPDRFSGHQFPNYSSELNVNALLLGDSALYLCASSLGGISYNEQFFGPGTRLTVL.

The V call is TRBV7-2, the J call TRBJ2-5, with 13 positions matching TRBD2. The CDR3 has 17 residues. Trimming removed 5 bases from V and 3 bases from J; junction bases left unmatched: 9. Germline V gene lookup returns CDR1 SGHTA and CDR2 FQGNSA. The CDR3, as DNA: TGTGCCAGCAGCCCAAGGCGGACTAGCGGGAGAGAAGAGACCCAGTACTTC. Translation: CASSPRRTSGREETQYF.

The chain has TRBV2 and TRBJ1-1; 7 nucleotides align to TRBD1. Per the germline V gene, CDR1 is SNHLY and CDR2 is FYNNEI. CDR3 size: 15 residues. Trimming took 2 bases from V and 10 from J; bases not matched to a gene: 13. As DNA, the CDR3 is TGTGCCAGCAGTGAAAACCCGGGACAGAAAGTTTTAGCTTTCTTT. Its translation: CASSENPGQKVLAFF.

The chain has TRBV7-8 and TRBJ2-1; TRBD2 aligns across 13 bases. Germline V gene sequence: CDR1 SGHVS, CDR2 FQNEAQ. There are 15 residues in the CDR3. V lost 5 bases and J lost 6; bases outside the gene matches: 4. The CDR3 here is CASSPTSGRLNEQFF. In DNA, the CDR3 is TGTGCCAGCAGCCCGACTAGCGGGAGGCTCAATGAGCAGTTCTTC.

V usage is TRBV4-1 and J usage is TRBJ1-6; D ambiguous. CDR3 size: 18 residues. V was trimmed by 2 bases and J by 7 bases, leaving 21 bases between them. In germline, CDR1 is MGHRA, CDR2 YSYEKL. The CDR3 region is CASSQRSMGSLGNSPLHF. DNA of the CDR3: TGCGCCAGCAGCCAACGGTCCATGGGGAGCTTGGGGAATTCACCCCTCCACTTT.

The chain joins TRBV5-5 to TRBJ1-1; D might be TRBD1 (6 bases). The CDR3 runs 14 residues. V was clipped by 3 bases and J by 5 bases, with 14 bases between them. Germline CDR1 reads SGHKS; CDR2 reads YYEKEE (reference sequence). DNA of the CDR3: TGTGCCAGCAGCTCTTACAGGGAGGGTACTGAAGCTTTCTTT. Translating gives CASSSYREGTEAFF.

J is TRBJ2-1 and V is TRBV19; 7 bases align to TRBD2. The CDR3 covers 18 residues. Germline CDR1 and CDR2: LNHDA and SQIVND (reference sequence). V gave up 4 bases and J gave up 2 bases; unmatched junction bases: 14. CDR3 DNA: TGTGCCAGTAGTAAGCTGTACGGCGGGAGTGCTGCCTACAATGAGCAGTTCTTC. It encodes CASSKLYGGSAAYNEQFF.

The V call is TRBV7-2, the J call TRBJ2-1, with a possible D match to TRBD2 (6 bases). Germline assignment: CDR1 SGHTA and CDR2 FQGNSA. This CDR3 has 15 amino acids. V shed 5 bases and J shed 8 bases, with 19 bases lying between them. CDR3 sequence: CASSEYFVGGDEQFF. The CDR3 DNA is TGTGCCAGCAGCGAATACTTCGTGGGGGGAGATGAGCAGTTCTTC.

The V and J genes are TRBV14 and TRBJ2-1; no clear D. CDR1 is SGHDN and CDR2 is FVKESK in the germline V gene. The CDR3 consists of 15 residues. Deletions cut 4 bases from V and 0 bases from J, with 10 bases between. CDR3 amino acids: CASSRLASSYNEQFF. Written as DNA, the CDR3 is TGTGCCAGCAGCCGGCTGGCCAGCTCCTACAATGAGCAGTTCTTC.

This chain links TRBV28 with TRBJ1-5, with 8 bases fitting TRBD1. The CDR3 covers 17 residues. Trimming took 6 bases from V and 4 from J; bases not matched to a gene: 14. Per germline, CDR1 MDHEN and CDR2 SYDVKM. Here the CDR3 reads CASRTIYRGTVNQPQHF. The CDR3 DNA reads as TGTGCCAGCAGAACCATCTACAGGGGGACGGTAAATCAGCCCCAGCATTTT.

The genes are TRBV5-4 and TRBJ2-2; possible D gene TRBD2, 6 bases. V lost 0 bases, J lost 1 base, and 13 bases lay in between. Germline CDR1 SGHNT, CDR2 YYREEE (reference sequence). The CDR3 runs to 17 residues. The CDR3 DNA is TGTGCCAGCAGCTTGGGTCCCAGCGGGCTGAACACCGGGGAGCTGTTTTTT. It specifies CASSLGPSGLNTGELFF.

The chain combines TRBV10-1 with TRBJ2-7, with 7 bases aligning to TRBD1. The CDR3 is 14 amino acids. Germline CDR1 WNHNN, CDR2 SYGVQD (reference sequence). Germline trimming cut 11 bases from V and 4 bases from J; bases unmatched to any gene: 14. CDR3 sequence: CADLPTGTVYEQYF. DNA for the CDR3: TGCGCCGACTTACCTACCGGGACAGTATACGAGCAGTACTTC.

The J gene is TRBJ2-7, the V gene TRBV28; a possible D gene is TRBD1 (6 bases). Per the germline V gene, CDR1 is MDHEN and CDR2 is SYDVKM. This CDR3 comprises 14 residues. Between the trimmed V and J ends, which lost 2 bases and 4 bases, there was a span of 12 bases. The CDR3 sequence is CASSLGGQVYEQYF. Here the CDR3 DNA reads TGTGCCAGCAGTTTAGGGGGACAAGTTTACGAGCAGTACTTC.

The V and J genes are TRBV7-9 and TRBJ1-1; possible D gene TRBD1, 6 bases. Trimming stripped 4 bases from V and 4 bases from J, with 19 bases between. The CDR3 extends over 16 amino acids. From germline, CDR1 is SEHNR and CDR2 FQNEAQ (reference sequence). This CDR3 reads CASSSYPGGVGTEAFF. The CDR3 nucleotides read TGTGCCAGCAGCTCCTACCCGGGGGGCGTAGGCACTGAAGCTTTCTTT.

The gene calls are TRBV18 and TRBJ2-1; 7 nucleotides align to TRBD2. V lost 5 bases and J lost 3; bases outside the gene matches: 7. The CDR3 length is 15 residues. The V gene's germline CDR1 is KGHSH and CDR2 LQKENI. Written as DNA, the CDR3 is TGTGCCAGCTCATCTGGACTAGTAGGCTACAATGAGCAGTTCTTC. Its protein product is CASSSGLVGYNEQFF.

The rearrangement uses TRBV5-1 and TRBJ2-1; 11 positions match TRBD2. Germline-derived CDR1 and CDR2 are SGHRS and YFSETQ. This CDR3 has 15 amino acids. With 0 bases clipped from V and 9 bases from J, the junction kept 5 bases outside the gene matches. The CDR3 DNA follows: TGCGCCAGCAGCTTGGACCTAGCGGGAGGTGGTGAGCAGTTCTTC. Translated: CASSLDLAGGGEQFF.

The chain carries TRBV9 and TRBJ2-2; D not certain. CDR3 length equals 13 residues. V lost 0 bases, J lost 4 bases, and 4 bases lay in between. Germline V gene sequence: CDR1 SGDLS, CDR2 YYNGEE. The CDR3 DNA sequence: TGTGCCAGCAGCGTAGGAGCCACCGGGGAGCTGTTTTTT. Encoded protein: CASSVGATGELFF.